The 16 T cell receptor beta chains below all came from one sample that was sequenced in a study of T-cell memory formation after mild COVID-19. In TCRdb, the 5' RACE reads were re-called with MiXCR into one record per CDR3 protein. Here the sample spans more than 300,000 distinct CDR3 sequences, roughly an eighth being singletons. What was sequenced was PBMCs or a T cell subset sorted from them (not recorded which). The receptors were sampled from a man between 18 and 35 years old who had mild COVID-19 (a few samples of this study predate the infection). Cell type and time point are not known.

The chain links TRBV4-3 to TRBJ1-5; D gene ambiguous. CDR3 length: 13 amino acids. The ends were cut back, 2 bases at V and 4 bases at J, with 6 bases in the middle. Germline CDR1 reads LGHNA; CDR2 reads YSLEER. The CDR3 loop reads CASSQRLNQPQHF. DNA of the CDR3: TGCGCCAGCAGCCAAAGACTTAATCAGCCCCAGCATTTT.

The rearrangement links TRBV7-8 to TRBJ1-4; 10 bases agree with TRBD1. From germline, CDR1 is SGHVS and CDR2 FQNEAQ. The ends lost 5 bases at V and 1 base at J; junction bases unmatched: 10. The length of the CDR3 is 18 residues. As DNA, the CDR3 is TGTGCCAGCAGCATCCGGGACAGGGGATTTTTAACTAATGAAAAACTGTTTTTT. The encoded protein is CASSIRDRGFLTNEKLFF.

This clonotype was found many times. The genes are TRBV2 and TRBJ2-2; TRBD1 might be the D (5 bases). Germline V gene data show CDR1 as SNHLY and CDR2 as FYNNEI. The CDR3 spans 15 residues. Trimming removed 3 bases at V and 1 base at J, with 9 bases between. The CDR3 loop is CASSEQGGNTGELFF. DNA for the CDR3: TGTGCCAGCAGTGAGCAGGGTGGGAACACCGGGGAGCTGTTTTTT.

The CDR3 sequence: CASRLARGSDEQYF. DNA of the CDR3: TGTGCCAGCAGACTAGCCAGGGGCTCGGACGAGCAGTACTTC. The V and J genes are TRBV7-2 and TRBJ2-7; D possibly matches TRBD1 or TRBD2 (6 bases each). The V and J ends lost 6 bases and 5 bases respectively, with 17 bases between them. CDR1 is SGHTA, CDR2 FQGNSA, per germline. This CDR3 is built from 14 residues.

CDR3 coding DNA: TGTGCCTGGGACCGACAGGGTGGCTACGAGCAGTACTTC. Translation: CAWDRQGGYEQYF. The chain couples TRBV30 to TRBJ2-7; 7 bases are shared with TRBD1. The J segment lost 3 bases and the V segment lost 5 bases, leaving 7 bases of the junction unmatched. Germline assignment: CDR1 GTSNPN and CDR2 SVGIG (reference sequence). The CDR3 extends over 13 amino acids. Full variable domain (outside the CDR3, taken from reference TRBV30 and TRBJ2-7): SQTIHQWPATLVQPVGSPLSLECTVEGTSNPNLYWYRQAAGRGLQLLFYSVGIGQISSEVPQNLSASRPQDRQFILSSKKLLLSDSGFYLCAWDRQGGYEQYFGPGTRLTVT.

The rearrangement links TRBV12-3 or TRBV12-4 to TRBJ1-5; the D is unclear. There are 15 residues in the CDR3. The V and J ends lost 6 bases and 3 bases respectively, with 15 bases between them. This CDR3 reads CASSPGRGYNQPQHF. The CDR3, as DNA: TGTGCCAGCAGCCCCGGGCGAGGGTACAATCAGCCCCAGCATTTT.

The chain carries TRBV20-1 and TRBJ2-2; unclear D gene. The CDR3 covers 14 residues. The germline V and J ends were trimmed by 0 bases and 3 bases, with 8 bases remaining between them. The germline V gene has CDR1 DFQATT and CDR2 SNEGSKA (reference sequence). The CDR3 protein is CSARDRIDTGELFF. DNA for the CDR3: TGCAGTGCTAGAGATCGAATTGACACCGGGGAGCTGTTTTTT.

V is TRBV4-1 and J is TRBJ2-7, with a weak D call TRBD1 (5 bases). The V end lost 1 base, the J end lost 9 bases, and 16 bases lay between the germline ends. This CDR3 region has 14 residues. In germline, CDR1 is MGHRA, CDR2 YSYEKL. Here the CDR3 DNA reads TGCGCCAGCAGCCAAGCGGGCAGGGATACTGTGCAGTACTTC. Encoded protein: CASSQAGRDTVQYF.

This clonotype was picked up many times. The V call is TRBV20-1, the J call TRBJ2-4, with D possibly being TRBD1 (5 bases). The V end was cut by 2 bases, the J end by 0 bases, with 8 bases between. The CDR3 runs to 14 residues. From germline, CDR1 is DFQATT and CDR2 SNEGSKA (reference sequence). The CDR3 protein is CSARSTVAKNIQYF. The CDR3 DNA reads as TGCAGTGCTAGATCGACAGTAGCCAAAAACATTCAGTACTTC.

J is TRBJ1-2 and V is TRBV20-1; TRBD1 agrees at 7 bases. CDR3 length equals 16 residues. Germline V CDR1 and CDR2: DFQATT, SNEGSKA (reference sequence). V lost 7 bases, J lost 0 bases, and 14 bases stayed unmatched. The CDR3 sequence is CSVTGVRDTPNYGYTF. The DNA of the CDR3 is TGCAGTGTCACAGGGGTCCGGGACACCCCTAACTATGGCTACACCTTC.

This rearrangement joins TRBV2 to TRBJ2-7; D may be TRBD1 (5 bases). This CDR3 contains 14 residues. Germline lookup yields CDR1 SNHLY and CDR2 FYNNEI. V lost 11 bases and J 4 bases, leaving 21 bases between the germline ends. The CDR3: CAGGWGEGLYEQYF. The DNA of the CDR3 is TGTGCCGGTGGGTGGGGCGAAGGATTGTACGAGCAGTACTTC.

This clonotype has a handful of counts. This rearrangement joins TRBV29-1 to TRBJ1-2; no reliable D call. The germline V gene has CDR1 SQVTM and CDR2 ANQGSEA. Trimming removed 0 bases from V and 13 bases from J, with 18 bases in between. The length of the CDR3 is 13 residues. In DNA, the CDR3 is TGCAGCGTTGAAGATTCAACAACCGCCCGCCTCACCTTC. It is translated as CSVEDSTTARLTF. Variable domain in full (rest from reference TRBV29-1 and TRBJ1-2): SAVISQKPSRDICQRGTSLTIQCQVDSQVTMMFWYRQQPGQSLTLIATANQGSEATYESGFVIDKFPISRPNLTFSTLTVSNMSPEDSSIYLCSVEDSTTARLTFGSGTRLTVV.

The V gene is TRBV6-2 or TRBV6-3, the J gene TRBJ2-7; possibly TRBD1 for D (6 bases). Germline V gene lookup returns CDR1 MNHEY and CDR2 SVGEGT. The CDR3 spans 13 residues. Deletions cut 6 bases from V and 8 bases from J, with 17 bases between. CDR3 bases: TGTGCCAGCAGAGGACAGTCCCCACCCCAGCAGTACGTC. Amino acids: CASRGQSPPQQYV.

This clonotype was detected a few times. V gene TRBV5-1 combines with J gene TRBJ2-2, with TRBD2 matching 9 bases. The CDR3 has 19 amino acids. Germline values: CDR1 SGHRS, CDR2 YFSETQ. Trimming removed 3 bases from V and 0 bases from J; junction bases left unmatched: 12. The CDR3 DNA reads as TGCGCCAGCAGCTCCCCGAGAGGAGCGGGGGGACCGAACACCGGGGAGCTGTTTTTT. It translates to CASSSPRGAGGPNTGELFF.

The V gene is TRBV29-1, the J gene TRBJ2-5; D may be TRBD1 (5 bases). Germline V gives CDR1 SQVTM, CDR2 ANQGSEA. Trimming removed 0 bases at V and 2 bases at J, with 10 bases between. There are 14 residues in the CDR3. The CDR3 DNA follows: TGCAGCGTTGAAGATCATGACAGACAAGAGACCCAGTACTTC. Its translation: CSVEDHDRQETQYF.

This clonotype was observed a handful of times. The J gene is TRBJ1-2, the V gene TRBV7-2; D gene ambiguous. The V end was cut by 1 base, the J end by 6 bases, with 6 bases between. Germline V gene lookup returns CDR1 SGHTA and CDR2 FQGNSA. The CDR3 consists of 12 residues. This CDR3 reads CASSLGRNGYTF. The CDR3 DNA sequence: TGTGCCAGCAGCTTAGGGCGGAATGGCTACACCTTC.